One and the same sample provided the 29 T cell receptor beta chains below, sequenced in a study of blood T cell repertoires in COVID-19. Clones were read by immunoSEQ multiplex PCR, and TCRdb kept only the in-frame ones, dropping some. The top ten clones hold approximately 12% of a sample with about 480,000 clones, approximately 88% of them seen once. The material sequenced was peripheral blood. Receptor source: a woman between 50 and 59 years old with COVID-19, enrolled during active disease.

This clone turned up a few times. At the DNA level, this CDR3 is encoded by other sequences in the same sample as well. The chain is built from TRBV6-5 and TRBJ1-2; 10 bases are a match to TRBD1. The V segment lost 6 bases and the J segment 1 base; nucleotides outside the gene matches: 2. The CDR3 has 14 amino acids. Per the germline V gene, CDR1 is MNHEY and CDR2 is SVGAGI. DNA for the CDR3: TGTGCCAGCAGCCGGACAGGGGGTAACTATGGCTACACCTTC. Its translation: CASSRTGGNYGYTF.

This chain links TRBV11-2 with TRBJ2-2, with TRBD1 as a possible D gene (6 bases). Germline V lookup: CDR1 SGHAT, CDR2 FQNNGV. The CDR3 is 15 amino acids. V shed 8 bases and J shed 5 bases, with 18 bases lying between them. CDR3 protein: CASAREGGRTGELFF. For the CDR3, the DNA is TGTGCCAGCGCCCGAGAAGGGGGACGTACCGGGGAGCTGTTTTTT.

This clone appeared a single time. The V call is TRBV6-6, the J call TRBJ2-7; a possible D gene is TRBD1 (6 bases). Germline lookup yields CDR1 MNHNY and CDR2 SVGAGI (reference sequence). V lost 0 bases, J lost 3 bases, and 12 bases lay in between. This CDR3 comprises 15 residues. CDR3 sequence: CASSYSQQGGYEQYF. The DNA of the CDR3 is TGTGCCAGCAGTTACTCGCAACAGGGCGGCTACGAGCAGTACTTC.

This clone occurred once. The chain couples TRBV2 to TRBJ2-5; 14 bases line up with TRBD2. CDR1 is SNHLY, CDR2 FYNNEI, per germline. The J segment lost 2 bases and the V segment lost 8 bases, leaving 4 bases of the junction unmatched. The CDR3 spans 15 residues. CDR3 amino acids: CASRGLAGGQETQYF. CDR3 bases: TGTGCCAGCCGCGGACTAGCGGGGGGTCAAGAGACCCAGTACTTC.

The chain employs TRBV2 and TRBJ2-6; D possibly corresponds to TRBD1 (6 bases). The CDR3 consists of 17 residues. Germline assignment: CDR1 SNHLY and CDR2 FYNNEI. The V and J ends lost 8 bases and 4 bases respectively, with 21 bases between them. The CDR3 spells CASGESQGEEGANVLTF. DNA of the CDR3: TGTGCCAGCGGCGAGTCACAGGGAGAAGAGGGGGCCAACGTCCTGACTTTC.

V gene TRBV5-8 combines with J gene TRBJ1-2, with D perhaps matching TRBD1 (6 bases). Germline values: CDR1 SGHTS, CDR2 YDEGEE. Trimming removed 3 bases at V and 0 bases at J, with 15 bases between. There are 16 residues in the CDR3. DNA of the CDR3: TGTGCCAGCAGCTACCACCGACAGGAAGCTAACTATGGCTACACCTTC. Translation gives CASSYHRQEANYGYTF. The full variable domain, completed using reference TRBV5-8 and TRBJ1-2, is EAGVTQSPTHLIKTRGQQATLRCSPISGHTSVYWYQQALGLGLQFLLWYDEGEERNRGNFPPRFSGRQFPNYSSELNVNALELEDSALYLCASSYHRQEANYGYTFGSGTRLTVV.

The rearrangement joins TRBV7-9 to TRBJ2-7, with 9 bases fitting TRBD1. Germline CDR1 and CDR2: SEHNR and FQNEAQ (reference sequence). Trimming removed 4 bases from V and 2 bases from J; junction bases left unmatched: 9. The CDR3 has 16 residues. The CDR3 region is CASSSPGQGNPYEQYF. DNA of the CDR3: TGTGCCAGCAGCTCCCCGGGACAGGGTAATCCCTACGAGCAGTACTTC.

This rearrangement joins TRBV9 to TRBJ2-1; 8 bases map to TRBD2. Germline V CDR1 and CDR2: SGDLS, YYNGEE. Trimming at V came to 0 bases and at J to 4 bases, leaving 9 bases not matched to a gene. This CDR3 contains 17 residues. In DNA, the CDR3 is TGTGCCAGCAGCGTAGGACTGGCGGGGGGCCAATACAATGAGCAGTTCTTC. Translated, it gives CASSVGLAGGQYNEQFF.

The rearrangement links TRBV9 to TRBJ1-1; D ambiguous. V lost 0 bases to trimming and J lost 2 bases, with 5 bases between them. The CDR3 has 13 residues. Germline V gene sequence: CDR1 SGDLS, CDR2 YYNGEE. The chain's CDR3 is CASSVVTNTEAFF. CDR3 nucleotide sequence: TGTGCCAGCAGCGTAGTGACAAACACTGAAGCTTTCTTT.

In this sample, this clone turned up once. The chain uses TRBV28 and TRBJ2-6; D is unclear. CDR3 length equals 12 residues. Trimming stripped 4 bases from V and 4 bases from J, with 2 bases between. The V gene's germline CDR1 is MDHEN and CDR2 SYDVKM. The CDR3 protein is CASSSGANVLTF. The CDR3 DNA follows: TGTGCCAGCAGTTCAGGGGCCAACGTCCTGACTTTC.

This clone was counted many times. The V gene is TRBV28, the J gene TRBJ1-2, with a possible D match to TRBD1 (5 bases). V shed 7 bases and J shed 8 bases, with 23 bases lying between them. The germline gives CDR1 MDHEN, CDR2 SYDVKM. The CDR3 totals 15 residues. DNA of the CDR3: TGTGCCAGCACCATAACTAGCGGGGCCCTGAGGGGCTACACCTTC. Its translation: CASTITSGALRGYTF.

This clone has only a few counts. The chain has TRBV27 and TRBJ1-1; D unclear. Trimming removed 2 bases from V and 1 base from J, with 5 bases in between. The CDR3 is made up of 13 amino acids. Per the germline V gene, CDR1 is MNHEY and CDR2 is SMNVEV (reference sequence). This chain's CDR3 is CASSLAENTEAFF. The CDR3 DNA sequence: TGTGCCAGCAGTTTAGCGGAGAACACTGAAGCTTTCTTT.

The V gene is TRBV18, the J gene TRBJ1-1; unclear D gene. The V gene lost 8 bases and the J gene lost 6 bases, with 16 bases spanning the gap. The germline V gene has CDR1 KGHSH and CDR2 LQKENI. This CDR3 has 13 residues. CDR3 sequence reads: CASTNNAGSEAFF. The CDR3 region has the DNA TGTGCCAGCACAAATAACGCAGGATCTGAAGCTTTCTTT.

The sample holds a few counts of this clone. V gene TRBV20-1 combines with J gene TRBJ2-4; D is possibly TRBD1 (6 bases). Germline values: CDR1 DFQATT, CDR2 SNEGSKA (reference sequence). V dropped 3 bases and J dropped 5 bases, with 23 bases sitting between them. CDR3 length equals 17 residues. CDR3 in amino acids: CSASTLIGDTPENIQYF. CDR3 nucleotides: TGCAGTGCTAGTACGTTGATCGGGGACACCCCCGAAAACATTCAGTACTTC.

The chain uses TRBV28 and TRBJ2-7; TRBD1 matches at 7 bases. V lost 5 bases to trimming and J lost 2 bases; unmatched junction nucleotides: 12. The CDR3 is 16 amino acids. Germline lookup yields CDR1 MDHEN and CDR2 SYDVKM. CDR3 region: CASSAPRTGAPYEQYF. CDR3 DNA: TGTGCCAGCAGTGCGCCCCGGACAGGAGCGCCCTACGAGCAGTACTTC. Complete variable domain (other parts from reference TRBV28 and TRBJ2-7): DVKVTQSSRYLVKRTGEKVFLECVQDMDHENMFWYRQDPGLGLRLIYFSYDVKMKEKGDIPEGYSVSREKKERFSLILESASTNQTSMYLCASSAPRTGAPYEQYFGPGTRLTVT.

V gene TRBV6-5 combines with J gene TRBJ2-7, with a tentative D call TRBD1 (6 bases). This CDR3 contains 14 residues. Trimming stripped 4 bases from V and 2 bases from J, with 12 bases between. CDR1 and CDR2 (germline): MNHEY, SVGAGI. CDR3 protein: CASSWTVGTYEQYF. The CDR3 coding sequence is TGTGCCAGCAGTTGGACAGTCGGTACCTACGAGCAGTACTTC.

The chain uses TRBV5-4 and TRBJ2-3; 13 bases are shared with TRBD2. CDR1 is SGHNT and CDR2 is YYREEE in the germline V gene (reference sequence). CDR3 length equals 15 residues. V was clipped by 4 bases and J by 5 bases; unmatched bases: 4. This CDR3 is CASSPGLAGIDTQYF. The CDR3 DNA reads as TGTGCCAGCAGCCCGGGACTAGCGGGGATAGATACGCAGTATTTT. Combining the CDR3 with reference TRBV5-4 and TRBJ2-3 gives the whole variable domain ETGVTQSPTHLIKTRGQQVTLRCSSQSGHNTVSWYQQALGQGPQFIFQYYREEENGRGNFPPRFSGLQFPNYSSELNVNALELDDSALYLCASSPGLAGIDTQYFGPGTRLTVL.

The chain is built from TRBV11-1 and TRBJ2-7, with TRBD2 as a possible D gene (6 bases). Germline V gene lookup returns CDR1 SGHAT and CDR2 FQDESV (reference sequence). Trimming removed 5 bases at V and 6 bases at J, with 23 bases between. The CDR3 covers 16 residues. The CDR3: CASSPYLGREVGEQYF. The CDR3 nucleotides are TGTGCCAGCAGCCCTTATCTGGGCAGGGAGGTTGGCGAGCAGTACTTC.

The V call is TRBV5-1, the J call TRBJ2-1, with 13 nucleotides matching TRBD2. The germline gives CDR1 SGHRS, CDR2 YFSETQ. The CDR3 extends over 18 amino acids. The V and J ends lost 1 base and 0 bases, in that order; junction bases with no gene match: 4. In DNA, the CDR3 is TGCGCCAGCAGCTTGAGACTAGCGGGGGGCTACTCCTACAATGAGCAGTTCTTC. Translating gives CASSLRLAGGYSYNEQFF.

Ten or more counts support this clone. The chain joins TRBV7-9 to TRBJ2-7, with a tentative D call TRBD2 (6 bases). Germline V gives CDR1 SEHNR, CDR2 FQNEAQ (reference sequence). This CDR3 is built from 15 residues. V was trimmed by 2 bases and J by 2 bases, leaving 13 bases between them. CDR3 amino acids: CASSLLSTGAYEQYF. As DNA, the CDR3 is TGTGCCAGCAGCTTACTCTCAACGGGGGCCTACGAGCAGTACTTC.

The chain employs TRBV4-2 and TRBJ1-4; 9 bases align to TRBD1. This CDR3 has 19 residues. V gave up 0 bases and J gave up 4 bases; unmatched junction bases: 12. Germline CDR1 is LGHNA and CDR2 is YNFKEQ. In nucleotides, the CDR3 is TGTGCCAGCAGCCAAGAACAGGACAGGGGTGGATACGGTAATGAAAAACTGTTTTTT. Its protein is CASSQEQDRGGYGNEKLFF.

The chain carries TRBV19 and TRBJ2-7; D is possibly TRBD1 (6 bases). The germline gives CDR1 LNHDA, CDR2 SQIVND (reference sequence). V was pared by 5 bases and J by 3 bases, with 32 bases between. The CDR3 runs 20 residues. The CDR3 DNA sequence: TGTGCCAGTAGTGCCAACAGGGTAACGGTCCCCCAAATGGAACACTACGAGCAGTACTTC. This codes for CASSANRVTVPQMEHYEQYF. The full variable domain, its missing parts supplied by reference TRBV19 and TRBJ2-7, is DGGITQSPKYLFRKEGQNVTLSCEQNLNHDAMYWYRQDPGQGLRLIYYSQIVNDFQKGDIAEGYSVSREKKESFPLTVTSAQKNPTAFYLCASSANRVTVPQMEHYEQYFGPGTRLTVT.

The chain has TRBV30 and TRBJ1-3; tentatively, D is TRBD1 (6 bases). Per the germline V gene, CDR1 is GTSNPN and CDR2 is SVGIG (reference sequence). The CDR3 has 19 amino acids. V dropped 5 bases and J dropped 0 bases, with 26 bases sitting between them. The CDR3 loop is CAWSRRRTDPAFSGNTIYF. The CDR3 DNA reads as TGTGCCTGGTCCCGTCGCCGGACAGACCCTGCCTTCTCTGGAAACACCATATATTTT. Together with reference TRBV30 and TRBJ1-3, the CDR3 gives the full variable domain: SQTIHQWPATLVQPVGSPLSLECTVEGTSNPNLYWYRQAAGRGLQLLFYSVGIGQISSEVPQNLSASRPQDRQFILSSKKLLLSDSGFYLCAWSRRRTDPAFSGNTIYFGEGSWLTVV.

The chain joins TRBV10-3 to TRBJ2-1; maybe TRBD2 (6 bases). The length of the CDR3 is 15 residues. Trimming took off 2 bases at V and 5 bases at J, with 13 bases between the two ends. Germline CDR1 is ENHRY and CDR2 is SYGVKD. The chain's CDR3 is CAISEGASADNEQFF. Here the CDR3 DNA reads TGTGCCATCAGTGAGGGTGCTAGCGCGGACAATGAGCAGTTCTTC.

The chain is built from TRBV9 and TRBJ2-7; tentative D call: TRBD2 (8 bases). V shed 3 bases and J shed 5 bases, with 21 bases lying between them. CDR3 length equals 16 residues. The germline gives CDR1 SGDLS, CDR2 YYNGEE. CDR3 sequence: CASSEEDRVAGNEQYF. DNA of the CDR3: TGTGCCAGCAGCGAAGAAGACAGGGTAGCGGGGAACGAGCAGTACTTC.

The chain has TRBV30 and TRBJ2-1; D remains unclear. This CDR3 has 12 residues. V lost 0 bases and J 10 bases, leaving 10 bases between the germline ends. The germline V gene has CDR1 GTSNPN and CDR2 SVGIG (reference sequence). CDR3 DNA sequence: TGTGCCTGGAGTGTACTTTTCCCCGAGCAGTTCTTC. This translates into CAWSVLFPEQFF.

V and J are TRBV25-1 and TRBJ2-6, with D possibly TRBD1 on 6 matching bases. The CDR3 has 17 residues. The germline CDR1 and CDR2 sequences are MGHDK and SYGVNS. V gave up 4 bases and J gave up 0 bases, with 13 bases separating them. In DNA form, the CDR3 reads TGTGCCAGCAGTGGATCGGACAGTTTCTCTGGGGCCAACGTCCTGACTTTC. Encoded protein: CASSGSDSFSGANVLTF.

The rearrangement joins TRBV9 to TRBJ2-3; 10 nucleotides agree with TRBD1. Trimming took 0 bases from V and 5 from J; bases not matched to a gene: 3. Germline CDR1 reads SGDLS; CDR2 reads YYNGEE. The CDR3 length is 15 residues. The CDR3 sequence is CASSVEGTGVDTQYF. The CDR3 DNA is TGTGCCAGCAGCGTAGAAGGGACAGGGGTAGATACGCAGTATTTT.

The chain employs TRBV2 and TRBJ1-5; 9 bases are shared with TRBD1. The CDR3 spans 20 residues. Germline CDR1 SNHLY, CDR2 FYNNEI. V was clipped by 6 bases and J by 7 bases; unmatched bases: 25. The CDR3 coding sequence is TGTGCCAGCAGCGAGTCCGCTTACCTCCGGGACAGGGTGGGCGACCAGCCCCAGCATTTT. Protein: CASSESAYLRDRVGDQPQHF.